The 10 T cell receptor beta chains listed next were all sequenced from one sample in a study of T cells after yellow fever vaccination. TCRdb analysed the 5' RACE reads with MiXCR anew, one entry per CDR3 protein. The repertoire holds about 310,000 distinct CDR3 sequences, with more than 3% as singletons. The starting material was PBMCs, obtained on the day of the yellow fever booster vaccination. These receptors were taken from a man between 18 and 29 years old who received the YFV17D yellow fever vaccine.

The J gene is TRBJ2-3, the V gene TRBV20-1; D is perhaps TRBD2 (7 bases). Trimming left V 0 bases short and J 4 bases short, with 17 bases between. Germline-derived CDR1 and CDR2 are DFQATT and SNEGSKA (reference sequence). There are 16 residues in the CDR3. CDR3 protein: CSARDIEGGPADTQYF. In nucleotides, the CDR3 is TGCAGTGCTAGAGATATTGAGGGGGGGCCGGCAGATACGCAGTATTTT.

This clonotype was seen repeatedly, ten times or more. This chain connects TRBV15 to TRBJ1-1; 8 positions match TRBD1. CDR1 is LNHNV and CDR2 is YYDKDF in the germline V gene (reference sequence). CDR3 size: 17 residues. With V trimmed by 0 bases and J by 1 base, 7 bases remained unmatched. The DNA for the CDR3 is TGTGCCACCAGCAGAGAAGGTGACAGGGGTTGGAACACTGAAGCTTTCTTT. Translated: CATSREGDRGWNTEAFF.

Concerning this clonotype itself: A much larger clone differs from this one at a single base, so this may be a read error. The conserved phenylalanine or tryptophan normally closing the CDR3 is absent here, so this likely arose from a read error. The chain employs TRBV29-1 and TRBJ2-7; D is perhaps TRBD1 (5 bases). Trimming took 6 bases from V and 1 from J, leaving 10 bases between them. This CDR3 is 12 amino acids long. Per germline, CDR1 SQVTM and CDR2 ANQGSEA. Written as DNA, the CDR3 is TGCAGCGTCCTGACAGAATCCTACGAGCAGTACGAC. It codes for CSVLTESYEQYD.

This clonotype showed up many times. This rearrangement joins TRBV5-1 to TRBJ2-7; 8 positions match TRBD1. CDR3 size: 12 residues. CDR1 and CDR2 from the germline V gene are SGHRS and YFSETQ. The CDR3 sequence is CASSFDVDRVEV. The CDR3 DNA sequence: TGCGCCAGCAGCTTCGACGTGGACAGGGTCGAGGTC.

Ten or more counts support this clonotype. This chain connects TRBV11-2 to TRBJ2-5; perhaps TRBD1 as D (6 bases). Germline V gives CDR1 SGHAT, CDR2 FQNNGV. This CDR3 contains 16 residues. Trimming shortened V by 1 base and J by 3 bases, and 15 bases separated the two germline ends. CDR3 DNA: TGTGCCAGCAGCTTAGTCTGGGCAGGGGCGGAAGAGACCCAGTACTTC. It codes for CASSLVWAGAEETQYF.

This clonotype came up many times. The chain combines TRBV4-2 with TRBJ1-1; D is ambiguous. V lost 0 bases and J 5 bases, leaving 10 bases between the germline ends. Germline values: CDR1 LGHNA, CDR2 YNFKEQ. CDR3 length: 14 residues. In nucleotides, the CDR3 is TGTGCCAGCAGCCAAGATGCCGGGAGAACTGAAGCTTTCTTT. This encodes CASSQDAGRTEAFF.

This clonotype was recorded at least ten times. The J gene is TRBJ2-3, the V gene TRBV5-1; 8 bases agree with TRBD2. V shed 0 bases and J 2 bases; nucleotides not matched to a gene: 8. Per germline, CDR1 SGHRS and CDR2 YFSETQ. The CDR3 runs to 17 residues. The CDR3 nucleotides are TGCGCCAGCAGCTTGGATTTTCGGCGGGGGGACACAGATACGCAGTATTTT. As protein: CASSLDFRRGDTDTQYF.

This clonotype appeared many times. The rearrangement joins TRBV20-1 to TRBJ2-5; D is perhaps TRBD1 or TRBD2 (5 bases each). V dropped 2 bases and J dropped 5 bases, with 18 bases sitting between them. The germline CDR1 and CDR2 sequences are DFQATT and SNEGSKA (reference sequence). The CDR3 totals 15 residues. CDR3 amino acids: CSARKPGPRSETQYF. The CDR3 nucleotides are TGCAGTGCTAGAAAACCGGGACCGCGATCGGAGACCCAGTACTTC.

The rearrangement uses TRBV6-6 and TRBJ2-7, with D hard to call. The CDR3 contains 15 residues. Trimming took 2 bases from V and 5 from J, leaving 16 bases between them. CDR1 is MNHNY, CDR2 SVGAGI, per germline (reference sequence). CDR3 sequence: CASSYENVGIDEQYV. The CDR3 nucleotides are TGTGCCAGCAGTTACGAAAACGTAGGTATCGACGAGCAGTACGTC.

In its sample, this clonotype was seen a few times. The chain combines TRBV7-9 with TRBJ1-1, with 7 bases aligning to TRBD1. After removal of 5 bases from V and 3 bases from J, the junction contained 9 bases not matched to a gene. The V gene's germline CDR1 is SEHNR and CDR2 FQNEAQ (reference sequence). This CDR3 comprises 15 residues. The chain's CDR3 is CASSAGRQGYTEAFF. The CDR3 coding sequence is TGTGCCAGCAGCGCAGGACGACAGGGTTACACTGAAGCTTTCTTT.